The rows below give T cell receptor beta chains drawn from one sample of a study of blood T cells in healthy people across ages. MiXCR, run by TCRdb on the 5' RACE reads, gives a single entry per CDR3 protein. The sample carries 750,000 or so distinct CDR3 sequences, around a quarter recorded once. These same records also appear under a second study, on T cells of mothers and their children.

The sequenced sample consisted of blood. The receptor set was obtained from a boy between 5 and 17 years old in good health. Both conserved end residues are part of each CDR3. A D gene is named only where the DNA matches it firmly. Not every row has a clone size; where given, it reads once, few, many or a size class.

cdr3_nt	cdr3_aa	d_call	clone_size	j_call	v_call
TGTGCCAGCAGCCCTCTAGCACCCCCGTCCGAGCAGTACTTC	CASSPLAPPSEQYF	NA	NA	TRBJ2-7	TRBV28
TGTGCCAGCAGCTTAGGTCTCCGGGACCCCTACGAGCAGTACTTC	CASSLGLRDPYEQYF	NA	NA	TRBJ2-7	TRBV7-2
TGTGCCAGCAGCCTCCGGACACTGGTGGGCTACACCTTC	CASSLRTLVGYTF	NA	NA	TRBJ1-2	TRBV14
TGCAGTCAAAGGGGGTCTGCAGCGTACCAAGAGACCCAGTACTTC	CSQRGSAAYQETQYF	NA	few	TRBJ2-5	TRBV20-1
TGCGCCAGCACCAGGAGCACCAGCTCCTACGAGCAGTACTTC	CASTRSTSSYEQYF	NA	NA	TRBJ2-7	TRBV5-1
TGTGCCAGCAGCTCCCGCAGGGGGGAGAACAATGAGCAGTTCTTC	CASSSRRGENNEQFF	NA	few	TRBJ2-1	TRBV11-3
TGTGCCAGCAGTAACCAACTAGCGGGAGGATTCACAGATACGCAGTATTTT	CASSNQLAGGFTDTQYF	TRBD2	few	TRBJ2-3	TRBV28
TGTGCCAGCAGCCCGCAGGGGGCAGATGGCTACACCTTC	CASSPQGADGYTF	TRBD1	few	TRBJ1-2	TRBV7-3
TGCAGTGCTAGAGATCTAGCGGGAGTGGGAGAGACCCAGTACTTC	CSARDLAGVGETQYF	TRBD2	once	TRBJ2-5	TRBV20-1
TGCGCCAGCAGCCAAGATAGTGGGGGCACCTACGAGCAGTACTTC	CASSQDSGGTYEQYF	NA	few	TRBJ2-7	TRBV4-3
TGTGCCACCAGCATAACCAATGGGAGCTCACCAGACTACGAGCAGTACTTC	CATSITNGSSPDYEQYF	NA	NA	TRBJ2-7	TRBV15
TGTGCCAGCGTTGGCATGAACACTGAAGCTTTCTTT	CASVGMNTEAFF	NA	NA	TRBJ1-1	TRBV12-3/TRBV12-4
TGTGCCAGCAGTTTTCAATGGGGGGGCGCGGGTGGTGAAGCTTTCTTT	CASSFQWGGAGGEAFF	NA	NA	TRBJ1-1	TRBV28
TGTGCCAGCGGGGGAAGCGGGACTCGCTCCTACGAGCAGTACTTC	CASGGSGTRSYEQYF	TRBD2	NA	TRBJ2-7	TRBV12-3/TRBV12-4
TGTGCCAGCAGCCTTGCCGGACCTGGCTCTGGAAACACCATATATTTT	CASSLAGPGSGNTIYF	NA	few	TRBJ1-3	TRBV7-2
TGTGCCAGCAGTACTATCCGGGACAGGGGGCTTGAGACCCAGTACTTC	CASSTIRDRGLETQYF	TRBD1	few	TRBJ2-5	TRBV27
TGCAGTGCTAGGGAACAGGGAGGCAGCGAGCAGTACTTC	CSAREQGGSEQYF	NA	many	TRBJ2-7	TRBV20-1
TGTGCCAGCAGTTACAACAGGGGAGTAGGAGAGACCCAGTACTTC	CASSYNRGVGETQYF	TRBD1	NA	TRBJ2-5	TRBV6-5
TGCAGTGCTCGGGGACGATCAAACACTGAAGCTTTCTTT	CSARGRSNTEAFF	NA	NA	TRBJ1-1	TRBV20-1